The TCR beta chain under discussion was sequenced for a study of blood T cell repertoires in COVID-19. Authors' data handling: Reference gene primer amplification in the assay estimated nucleated cell counts. Produced via immunoSEQ multiplex PCR; TCRdb's table is partial and in-frame only. That table is the source of V, J and clone size, and D and trimming were worked out from the DNA. The profile covers over 150,000 clones, with more than 65% appearing a single time and 10% to 13% taken by the ten largest. V lost 10 bases, J lost 10 bases, and 9 bases stayed unmatched. The germline CDR1 and CDR2 sequences are SNHLY and FYNNEI. The CDR3 length is 13 residues.

This rearrangement joins TRBV2 to TRBJ1-6; the match to TRBD1 covers 8 bases. The clonotype comes from a woman aged 80 or over with active or convalescent COVID-19. What was sequenced was peripheral blood. The CDR3 is CATRGQAYSPLHF. The CDR3, as DNA: TGTGCCACCCGGGGACAGGCCTACTCACCCCTCCACTTT.